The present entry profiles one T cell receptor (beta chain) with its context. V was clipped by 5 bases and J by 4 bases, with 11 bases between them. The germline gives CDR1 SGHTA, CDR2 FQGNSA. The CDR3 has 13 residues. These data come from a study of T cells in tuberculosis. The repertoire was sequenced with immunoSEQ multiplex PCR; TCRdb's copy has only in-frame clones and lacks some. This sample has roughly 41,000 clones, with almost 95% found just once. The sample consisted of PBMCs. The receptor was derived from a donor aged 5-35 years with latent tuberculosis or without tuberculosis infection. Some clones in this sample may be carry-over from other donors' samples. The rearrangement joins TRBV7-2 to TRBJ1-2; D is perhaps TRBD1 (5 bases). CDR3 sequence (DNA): TGTGCCAGCAGCCCGTGGACAAGCTATGGCTACACCTTC. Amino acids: CASSPWTSYGYTF.